This TCR beta chain is from a study of chemoradiotherapy in HPV16-positive cancers. Broader study findings: Candidate HPV-specific clones and E7-related TCR motifs grew in tumor during treatment.

Over chemoradiotherapy, repertoires were sampled more than once. The germline V gene has CDR1 SGHNT and CDR2 YYREEE (reference sequence). The CDR3 runs to 15 residues. Trimming took off 2 bases at V and 5 bases at J, with 15 bases between the two ends. Notes on this clone: Its antigen is unidentified.

Some clones are missing from TCRdb's copy, which holds only in-frame ones; the method was immunoSEQ multiplex PCR. The sample carries a few thousand clones, 90% recorded once. This chain uses TRBV5-4 with TRBJ2-3; no clear D gene. The sequence was collected from a human donor with HPV-associated anogenital cancer. The material was tumor tissue, obtained from a patient who underwent chemoradiotherapy. The CDR3 spells CASSLGSGVGDTQYF. The CDR3 DNA is TGTGCCAGCAGCTTAGGGTCAGGCGTGGGAGATACGCAGTATTTT. Combining the CDR3 with reference TRBV5-4 and TRBJ2-3 gives the whole variable domain ETGVTQSPTHLIKTRGQQVTLRCSSQSGHNTVSWYQQALGQGPQFIFQYYREEENGRGNFPPRFSGLQFPNYSSELNVNALELDDSALYLCASSLGSGVGDTQYFGPGTRLTVL.